Shown below are 28 T cell receptor beta chains from a single sample sequenced in a study of shared clonotypes between healthy human individuals. Only in-frame clones appear in the TCRdb table, and some are missing; sequencing was by immunoSEQ multiplex PCR. The sample lists roughly 850,000 clones, approximately 96% occurring once. Terminally differentiated effector memory CD45RA+ cells were excluded from the naive CD8 cells, which were CD45RO-negative and positively selected for CCR7. Sequenced sample: naive CD8+ T cells sorted from blood. Source of these receptors: a young man in good health.

The chain carries TRBV5-1 and TRBJ2-3, with TRBD2 identical over 11 bases. Germline-derived CDR1 and CDR2 are SGHRS and YFSETQ. The CDR3 is made up of 15 amino acids. V was clipped by 4 bases and J by 2 bases; unmatched bases: 3. CDR3 loop: CASSPGLAVTDTQYF. CDR3 DNA sequence: TGCGCCAGCAGCCCGGGACTAGCGGTCACAGATACGCAGTATTTT.

The chain has TRBV6-5 and TRBJ1-1; D is uncertain. V was cut by 9 bases and J by 4 bases, with 12 bases left in between. CDR1 is MNHEY, CDR2 SVGAGI, per germline. This CDR3 is built from 12 residues. In DNA, the CDR3 is TGTGCCAGTGGGAGACTGTTCACTGAAGCTTTCTTT. Translating gives CASGRLFTEAFF.

The rearrangement links TRBV5-1 to TRBJ1-1; D gene unclear. Germline CDR1 and CDR2: SGHRS and YFSETQ. The ends were cut back, 3 bases at V and 3 bases at J, with 15 bases in the middle. The CDR3 sequence is 15 residues long. The CDR3 sequence: CASSYRGVRDTEAFF. DNA for the CDR3: TGCGCCAGCAGCTACCGTGGGGTGAGGGACACTGAAGCTTTCTTT.

V gene TRBV2 combines with J gene TRBJ1-2; the match to TRBD1 covers 12 bases. The CDR3 covers 16 residues. Losses at the gene ends were 4 bases for V and 3 bases for J; bases not matched to a gene: 6. CDR1 is SNHLY and CDR2 is FYNNEI in the germline V gene. CDR3 loop: CASSARDRGHDYGYTF. CDR3 DNA: TGTGCCAGCAGTGCACGGGACAGGGGGCATGACTATGGCTACACCTTC.

As regards this clone: The same CDR3 is also encoded by other DNA sequences in this sample. The rearrangement uses TRBV27 and TRBJ2-7; no clear D. Trimming shortened V by 0 bases and J by 3 bases, and 9 bases separated the two germline ends. Germline loops: CDR1 MNHEY, CDR2 SMNVEV (reference sequence). CDR3 length equals 14 residues. The CDR3 DNA reads TGTGCCAGCAGTTTATCGAGGCAGAGCTACGAGCAGTACTTC. Amino acids: CASSLSRQSYEQYF.

The rearrangement links TRBV5-1 to TRBJ2-7; possibly TRBD1 or TRBD2 for D (5 bases each). Germline CDR1 is SGHRS and CDR2 is YFSETQ. V lost 4 bases, J lost 3 bases, and 14 bases lay in between. The CDR3 covers 14 residues. For the CDR3, the DNA is TGCGCCAGCAGCCGGTCCGGGACGGTCTACGAGCAGTACTTC. It yields the protein CASSRSGTVYEQYF. Drawing the rest from reference TRBV5-1 and TRBJ2-7, the complete variable domain is KAGVTQTPRYLIKTRGQQVTLSCSPISGHRSVSWYQQTPGQGLQFLFEYFSETQRNKGNFPGRFSGRQFSNSRSEMNVSTLELGDSALYLCASSRSGTVYEQYFGPGTRLTVT.

The chain uses TRBV11-2 and TRBJ2-5; 12 nucleotides align to TRBD2. This CDR3 is built from 16 residues. Germline CDR1 SGHAT, CDR2 FQNNGV. V lost 3 bases and J lost 5; bases outside the gene matches: 7. CDR3 sequence (DNA): TGTGCCAGCAGCTTTTTCCTAGCGGGAGGGTCGGAGACCCAGTACTTC. This codes for CASSFFLAGGSETQYF.

This clone showed up just once. The V gene is TRBV25-1, the J gene TRBJ2-1, with unresolved D. The CDR3 length is 13 residues. CDR1 is MGHDK, CDR2 SYGVNS, per germline. Trimming cost V 6 bases and J 12 bases, with 18 bases left between them. The CDR3, as DNA: TGTGCCAGCAGAGAACTCAAATCTCGGGCGCAGTTCTTC. Amino acid sequence: CASRELKSRAQFF.

The genes are TRBV6-1 and TRBJ2-7, with D possibly matching TRBD2 (6 bases). The V gene lost 1 base and the J gene lost 2 bases, with 6 bases spanning the gap. This CDR3 region has 13 residues. Germline CDR1 reads MNHNS; CDR2 reads SASEGT. The CDR3 reads CASSEGEAYEQYF. The DNA for the CDR3 is TGTGCCAGCAGTGAAGGGGAGGCCTACGAGCAGTACTTC.

The V gene is TRBV2, the J gene TRBJ2-7, with D possibly being TRBD2 (5 bases). The CDR3 has 13 residues. Germline V CDR1 and CDR2: SNHLY, FYNNEI. Trimming took 8 bases from V and 3 from J, leaving 14 bases between them. Here the CDR3 DNA reads TGTGCCAGCGGGGAAGACGGGGACTACGAGCAGTACTTC. Residues: CASGEDGDYEQYF.

The chain carries TRBV5-6 and TRBJ2-7; D unclear. Germline CDR1 and CDR2: SGHDT and YYEEEE. Deletions cut 3 bases from V and 1 base from J, with 11 bases between. The length of the CDR3 is 14 residues. CDR3 DNA: TGTGCCAGCAGCTCCTGGGGTTCTTCCTACGAGCAGTACTTC. It codes for CASSSWGSSYEQYF. Full variable domain (outside the CDR3, taken from reference TRBV5-6 and TRBJ2-7): DAGVTQSPTHLIKTRGQQVTLRCSPKSGHDTVSWYQQALGQGPQFIFQYYEEEERQRGNFPDRFSGHQFPNYSSELNVNALLLGDSALYLCASSSWGSSYEQYFGPGTRLTVT.

This clone appeared a single time. V is TRBV13 and J is TRBJ2-3; no clear D gene. Germline CDR1 reads PRHDT; CDR2 reads FYEKMQ (reference sequence). The CDR3 is 14 amino acids. Trimming shortened V by 4 bases and J by 5 bases, and 13 bases separated the two germline ends. DNA for the CDR3: TGTGCCAGCAGCTGGGTCAACCTGGGAGATACGCAGTATTTT. It translates to CASSWVNLGDTQYF.

The rearrangement uses TRBV5-1 and TRBJ2-7; D uncertain. The CDR3 is 15 amino acids. Germline CDR1 and CDR2: SGHRS and YFSETQ. Trimming pared 2 bases from V and 2 bases from J, leaving 14 bases between. CDR3 nucleotides: TGCGCCAGCAGCTTTGAGATAGGGAACACCTACGAGCAGTACTTC. Its translation is CASSFEIGNTYEQYF.

The genes are TRBV15 and TRBJ2-3; 10 bases are a match to TRBD2. After removal of 0 bases from V and 2 bases from J, the junction contained 8 bases not matched to a gene. CDR1 is LNHNV, CDR2 YYDKDF, per germline (reference sequence). This CDR3 spans 18 amino acids. The CDR3 nucleotides are TGTGCCACCAGCAGAGATAAATGGCTAGCGGGGGACACAGATACGCAGTATTTT. Its protein is CATSRDKWLAGDTDTQYF.

The J gene is TRBJ2-7, the V gene TRBV29-1, with 7 bases matching TRBD1. CDR3 length: 15 amino acids. Per germline, CDR1 SQVTM and CDR2 ANQGSEA. Germline trimming cut 2 bases from V and 1 base from J; bases unmatched to any gene: 8. In DNA form, the CDR3 reads TGCAGCGTTGAAAGGTGGGACAGTCGATCCTACGAGCAGTACTTC. Translation: CSVERWDSRSYEQYF.

The chain carries TRBV6-1 and TRBJ1-2; D call uncertain. CDR3 length: 12 amino acids. Germline V gene sequence: CDR1 MNHNS, CDR2 SASEGT. Trimming stripped 0 bases from V and 7 bases from J, with 6 bases between. For the CDR3, the DNA is TGTGCCAGCAGTGAAGCCCTGGGTGGCTACACCTTC. Translating it yields CASSEALGGYTF.

V usage is TRBV27 and J usage is TRBJ2-7; 8 nucleotides align to TRBD2. V lost 4 bases to trimming and J lost 6 bases; unmatched junction nucleotides: 14. Germline lookup yields CDR1 MNHEY and CDR2 SMNVEV (reference sequence). The CDR3 has 16 residues. CDR3 DNA: TGTGCCAGCAGTTCGACCCTAAAGCGGGAGACGGCCGAGCAGTACTTC. It translates to CASSSTLKRETAEQYF.

The rearrangement joins TRBV27 to TRBJ2-1; tentative D call: TRBD2 (5 bases). V lost 6 bases to trimming and J lost 4 bases, with 22 bases between them. This CDR3 is built from 17 residues. The germline V gene encodes CDR1 MNHEY and CDR2 SMNVEV (reference sequence). CDR3 region: CASSPLWVNEGYNEQFF. The CDR3 DNA sequence: TGTGCCAGCAGCCCCCTGTGGGTAAACGAGGGATACAATGAGCAGTTCTTC.

This clone has only one observation. The rearrangement uses TRBV28 and TRBJ2-7; no clear D. Deletions cut 6 bases from V and 2 bases from J, with 14 bases between. The CDR3 has 14 amino acids. Per germline, CDR1 MDHEN and CDR2 SYDVKM. CDR3 loop: CASSRRDRAYEQYF. Written as DNA, the CDR3 is TGTGCCAGCAGCCGAAGGGATAGAGCCTACGAGCAGTACTTC.

The chain uses TRBV15 and TRBJ1-2; D ambiguous. There are 14 residues in the CDR3. Trimming shortened V by 5 bases and J by 2 bases, and 12 bases separated the two germline ends. The germline V gene encodes CDR1 LNHNV and CDR2 YYDKDF (reference sequence). CDR3 nucleotides: TGTGCCACCAGCTCTCGACGGTTAAACTATGGCTACACCTTC. As protein: CATSSRRLNYGYTF.

The chain uses TRBV29-1 and TRBJ2-1; 8 nucleotides align to TRBD2. The CDR3 runs 12 residues. The germline gives CDR1 SQVTM, CDR2 ANQGSEA. The V and J ends lost 8 bases and 5 bases, in that order; junction bases with no gene match: 5. CDR3 in amino acids: CSKSGGNNEQFF. CDR3 nucleotides: TGCAGCAAGTCGGGAGGGAACAATGAGCAGTTCTTC.

With respect to this clone: The same CDR3 is also encoded by other DNA sequences in this sample. This CDR3 is CASSLGPTYEQYF. CDR3 DNA sequence: TGTGCCAGCAGTCTAGGCCCTACCTACGAGCAGTACTTC. The chain links TRBV27 to TRBJ2-7; no reliable D call. From germline, CDR1 is MNHEY and CDR2 SMNVEV (reference sequence). V dropped 5 bases and J dropped 2 bases, with 10 bases sitting between them. CDR3 length: 13 amino acids.

Concerning this clone itself: The identical CDR3 is also encoded by other nucleotide sequences in the sample. The chain joins TRBV7-9 to TRBJ2-3, with unresolved D. Germline CDR1 is SEHNR and CDR2 is FQNEAQ (reference sequence). This CDR3 is built from 12 residues. V lost 5 bases, J lost 4 bases, and 7 bases lay in between. The chain's CDR3 is CASSPSPDTQYF. The CDR3 DNA follows: TGTGCCAGCAGCCCCTCTCCAGATACGCAGTATTTT. Together with reference TRBV7-9 and TRBJ2-3, the CDR3 gives the full variable domain: DTGVSQNPRHKITKRGQNVTFRCDPISEHNRLYWYRQTLGQGPEFLTYFQNEAQLEKSRLLSDRFSAERPKGSFSTLEIQRTEQGDSAMYLCASSPSPDTQYFGPGTRLTVL.

V usage is TRBV7-9 and J usage is TRBJ2-2; D possibly corresponds to TRBD2 (5 bases). CDR1 and CDR2 (germline): SEHNR, FQNEAQ (reference sequence). CDR3 length: 15 residues. V was cut by 4 bases and J by 2 bases, with 11 bases left in between. CDR3: CASSSSAVNTGELFF. As DNA, the CDR3 is TGTGCCAGCAGCTCTTCAGCGGTCAACACCGGGGAGCTGTTTTTT.

This clone has a single count. This chain connects TRBV27 to TRBJ2-7; 8 bases match TRBD1. Germline V gives CDR1 MNHEY, CDR2 SMNVEV (reference sequence). V shed 3 bases and J 6 bases; nucleotides not matched to a gene: 7. The CDR3 is 14 residues long. The CDR3 is CASSFGQGRFEQYF. The CDR3 DNA reads as TGTGCCAGCAGTTTCGGACAGGGTAGGTTCGAGCAGTACTTC.

The chain links TRBV27 to TRBJ2-1, with a possible D match to TRBD2 (6 bases). The CDR3 has 12 amino acids. Germline V gene lookup returns CDR1 MNHEY and CDR2 SMNVEV (reference sequence). Trimming stripped 7 bases from V and 7 bases from J, with 11 bases between. CDR3 region: CASTGSMNEQFF. The CDR3 DNA is TGTGCCAGCACCGGGAGCATGAATGAGCAGTTCTTC.

The chain carries TRBV11-2 and TRBJ2-1; 13 bases line up with TRBD2. The CDR3 is made up of 17 amino acids. The ends lost 1 base at V and 7 bases at J; junction bases unmatched: 7. Germline CDR1 and CDR2: SGHAT and FQNNGV. CDR3 in amino acids: CASSLGPTSGRRNEQFF. The CDR3 nucleotides read TGTGCCAGCAGCTTAGGGCCGACTAGCGGGAGGAGGAATGAGCAGTTCTTC.

The chain carries TRBV11-2 and TRBJ1-1; D not certain. Germline loops: CDR1 SGHAT, CDR2 FQNNGV. This CDR3 contains 11 residues. The V end lost 1 base, the J end lost 11 bases, and 8 bases lay between the germline ends. This CDR3 reads CASSLAPVAFF. DNA of the CDR3: TGTGCCAGCAGCTTAGCCCCCGTGGCTTTCTTT.